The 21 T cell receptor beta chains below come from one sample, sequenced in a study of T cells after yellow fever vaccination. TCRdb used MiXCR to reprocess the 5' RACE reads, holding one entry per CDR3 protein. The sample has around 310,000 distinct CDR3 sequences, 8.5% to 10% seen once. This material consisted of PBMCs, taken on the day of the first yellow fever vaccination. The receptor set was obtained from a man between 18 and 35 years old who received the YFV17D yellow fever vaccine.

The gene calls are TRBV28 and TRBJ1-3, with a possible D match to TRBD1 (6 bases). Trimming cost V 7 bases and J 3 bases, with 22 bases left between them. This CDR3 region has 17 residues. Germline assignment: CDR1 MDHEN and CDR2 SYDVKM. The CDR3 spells CASIPRPTGSYGNTIYF. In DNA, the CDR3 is TGTGCCAGCATCCCCCGCCCCACAGGGTCATATGGAAACACCATATATTTT.

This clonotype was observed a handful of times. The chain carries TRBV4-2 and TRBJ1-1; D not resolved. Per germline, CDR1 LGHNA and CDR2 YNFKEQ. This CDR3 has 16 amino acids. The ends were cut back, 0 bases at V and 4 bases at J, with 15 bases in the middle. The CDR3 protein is CASSQDRLRPGTEAFF. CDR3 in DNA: TGTGCCAGCAGCCAAGATCGATTAAGGCCTGGCACTGAAGCTTTCTTT.

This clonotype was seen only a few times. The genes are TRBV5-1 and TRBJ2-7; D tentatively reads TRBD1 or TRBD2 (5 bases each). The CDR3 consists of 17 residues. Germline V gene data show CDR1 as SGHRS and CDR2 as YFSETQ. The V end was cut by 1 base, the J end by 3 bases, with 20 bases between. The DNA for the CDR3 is TGCGCCAGCAGCTTGCCCCGGGGCACCTTGGTTGGCTACGAGCAGTACTTC. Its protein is CASSLPRGTLVGYEQYF.

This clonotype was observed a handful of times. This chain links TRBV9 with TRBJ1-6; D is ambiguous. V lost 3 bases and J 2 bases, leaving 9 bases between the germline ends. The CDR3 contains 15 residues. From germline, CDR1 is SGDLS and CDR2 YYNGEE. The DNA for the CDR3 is TGTGCCAGCAGCGGCCGGGAGACCTATAATTCACCCCTCCACTTT. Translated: CASSGRETYNSPLHF.

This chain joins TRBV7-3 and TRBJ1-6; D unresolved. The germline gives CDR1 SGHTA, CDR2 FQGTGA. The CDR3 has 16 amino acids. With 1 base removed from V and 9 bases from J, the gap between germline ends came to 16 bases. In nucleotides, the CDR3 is TGTGCCAGCAGCTTAAAGGCACCGCCGGACGGTTCACCCCTCCACTTT. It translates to CASSLKAPPDGSPLHF.

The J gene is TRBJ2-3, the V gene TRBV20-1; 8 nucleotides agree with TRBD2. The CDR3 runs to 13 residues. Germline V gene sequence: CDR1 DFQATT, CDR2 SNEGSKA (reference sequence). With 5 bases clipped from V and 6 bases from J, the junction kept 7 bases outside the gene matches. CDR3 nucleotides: TGCAGTGCTCACCGGGGGGGCCCCGATACGCAGTATTTT. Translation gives CSAHRGGPDTQYF.

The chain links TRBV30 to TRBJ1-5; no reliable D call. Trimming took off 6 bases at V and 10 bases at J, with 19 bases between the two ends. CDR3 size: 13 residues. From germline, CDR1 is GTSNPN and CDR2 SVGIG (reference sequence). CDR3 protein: CACEGNQSGPQHF. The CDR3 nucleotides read TGTGCCTGCGAGGGTAATCAGTCTGGTCCCCAGCATTTT.

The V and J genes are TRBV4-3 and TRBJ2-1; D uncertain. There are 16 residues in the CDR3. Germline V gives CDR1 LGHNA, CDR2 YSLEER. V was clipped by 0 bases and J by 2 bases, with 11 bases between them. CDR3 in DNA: TGCGCCAGCAGCCAAGATATATGGGCGGCCTACAATGAGCAGTTCTTC. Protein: CASSQDIWAAYNEQFF.

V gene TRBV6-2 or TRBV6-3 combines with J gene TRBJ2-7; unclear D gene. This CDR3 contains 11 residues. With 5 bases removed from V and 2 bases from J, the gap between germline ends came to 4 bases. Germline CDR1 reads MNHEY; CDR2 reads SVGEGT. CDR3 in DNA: TGTGCCAGCAGTGTACCCTACGAGCAGTACTTC. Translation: CASSVPYEQYF.

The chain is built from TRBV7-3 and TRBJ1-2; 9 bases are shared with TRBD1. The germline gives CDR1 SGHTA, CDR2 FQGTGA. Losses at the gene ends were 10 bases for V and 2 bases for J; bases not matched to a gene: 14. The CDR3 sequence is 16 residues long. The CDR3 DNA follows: TGTGCCACCTCTACAGGGGGCGAATGTAAAAACTATGGCTACACCTTC. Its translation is CATSTGGECKNYGYTF. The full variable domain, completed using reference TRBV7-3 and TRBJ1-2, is GAGVSQTPSNKVTEKGKYVELRCDPISGHTALYWYRQSLGQGPEFLIYFQGTGAADDSGLPNDRFFAVRPEGSVSTLKIQRTERGDSAVYLCATSTGGECKNYGYTFGSGTRLTVV.

The DNA for the CDR3 is TGCGCCAGCAGCCGTTCCCCAGAGACGGGGAACTACGAGCAGTACTTC. This encodes CASSRSPETGNYEQYF. The rearrangement uses TRBV5-1 and TRBJ2-7; a possible D gene is TRBD2 (5 bases). The V gene lost 4 bases and the J gene lost 3 bases, with 20 bases spanning the gap. The CDR3 has 16 amino acids. CDR1 and CDR2 from the germline V gene are SGHRS and YFSETQ.

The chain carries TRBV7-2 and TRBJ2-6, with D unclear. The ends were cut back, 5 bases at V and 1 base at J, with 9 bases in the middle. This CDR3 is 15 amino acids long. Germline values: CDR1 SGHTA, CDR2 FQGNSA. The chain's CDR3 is CASSPSISGANVLTF. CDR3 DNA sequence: TGTGCCAGCAGCCCCTCGATTTCTGGGGCCAACGTCCTGACTTTC.

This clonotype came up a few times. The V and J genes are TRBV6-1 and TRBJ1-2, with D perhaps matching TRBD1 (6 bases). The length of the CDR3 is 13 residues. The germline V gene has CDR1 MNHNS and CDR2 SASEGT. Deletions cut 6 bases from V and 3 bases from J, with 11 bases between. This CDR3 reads CASSHRADYGYTF. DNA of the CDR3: TGTGCCAGCAGCCACAGGGCTGACTATGGCTACACCTTC.

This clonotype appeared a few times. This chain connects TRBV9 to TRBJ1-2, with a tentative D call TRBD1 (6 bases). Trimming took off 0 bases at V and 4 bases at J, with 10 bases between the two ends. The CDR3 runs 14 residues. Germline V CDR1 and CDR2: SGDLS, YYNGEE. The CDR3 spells CASSVETGSYGYTF. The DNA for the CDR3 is TGTGCCAGCAGCGTAGAGACAGGATCCTATGGCTACACCTTC.

The DNA for the CDR3 is TGTGCCAGCAGTTTACTTACGGGGGCTAATGAGCAGTTCTTC. It encodes CASSLLTGANEQFF. The rearrangement uses TRBV27 and TRBJ2-1, with D perhaps TRBD1 or TRBD2 (6 bases each). V lost 2 bases, J lost 7 bases, and 12 bases lay in between. Germline-derived CDR1 and CDR2 are MNHEY and SMNVEV (reference sequence). The CDR3 has 14 amino acids.

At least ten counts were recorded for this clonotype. CDR3 nucleotide sequence: TGTGCCAGCAGCTTATTGTATCCCGGGGGCCCAGAGACCCAGTACTTC. As protein: CASSLLYPGGPETQYF. The J gene is TRBJ2-5, the V gene TRBV7-9, with D perhaps assigned TRBD1 or TRBD2 (6 bases each). This CDR3 contains 16 residues. Trimming stripped 2 bases from V and 4 bases from J, with 17 bases between. CDR1 SEHNR and CDR2 FQNEAQ come from the germline V gene (reference sequence).

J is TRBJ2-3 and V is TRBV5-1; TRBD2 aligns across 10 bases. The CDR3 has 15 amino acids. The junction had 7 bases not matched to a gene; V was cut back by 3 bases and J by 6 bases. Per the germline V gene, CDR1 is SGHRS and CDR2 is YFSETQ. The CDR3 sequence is CASSSSGGAVDTQYF. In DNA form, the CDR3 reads TGCGCCAGCAGCTCCAGCGGGGGGGCCGTGGATACGCAGTATTTT.

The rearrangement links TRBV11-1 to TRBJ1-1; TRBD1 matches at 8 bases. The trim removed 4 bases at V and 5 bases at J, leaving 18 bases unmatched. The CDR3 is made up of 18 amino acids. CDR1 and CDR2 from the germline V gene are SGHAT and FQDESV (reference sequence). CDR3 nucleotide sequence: TGTGCCAGCAGCTCCGGAGCCTCGACAGGGGTGAAGACGACTGAAGCTTTCTTT. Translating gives CASSSGASTGVKTTEAFF.

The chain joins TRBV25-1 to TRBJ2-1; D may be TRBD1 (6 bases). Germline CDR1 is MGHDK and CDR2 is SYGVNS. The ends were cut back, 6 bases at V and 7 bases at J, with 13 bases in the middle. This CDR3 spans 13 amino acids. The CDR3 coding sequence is TGTGCCAGCAGCGACCCGCAGGGGAATGAGCAGTTCTTC. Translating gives CASSDPQGNEQFF. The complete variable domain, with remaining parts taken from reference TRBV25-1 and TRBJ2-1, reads EADIYQTPRYLVIGTGKKITLECSQTMGHDKMYWYQQDPGMELHLIHYSYGVNSTEKGDLSSESTVSRIRTEHFPLTLESARPSHTSQYLCASSDPQGNEQFFGPGTRLTVL.

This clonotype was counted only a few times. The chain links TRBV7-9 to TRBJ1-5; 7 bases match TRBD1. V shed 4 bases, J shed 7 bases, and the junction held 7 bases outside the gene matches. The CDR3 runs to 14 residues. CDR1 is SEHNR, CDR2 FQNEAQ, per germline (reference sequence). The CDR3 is CASSSQGWRQPQHF. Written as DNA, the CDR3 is TGTGCCAGCAGCTCACAGGGGTGGAGGCAGCCCCAGCATTTT.

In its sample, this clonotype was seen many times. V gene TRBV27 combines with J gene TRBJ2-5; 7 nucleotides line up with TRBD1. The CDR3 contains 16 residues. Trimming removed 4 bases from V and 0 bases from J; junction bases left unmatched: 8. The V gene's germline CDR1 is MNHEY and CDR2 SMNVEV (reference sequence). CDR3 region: CASSWDSRGNQETQYF. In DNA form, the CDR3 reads TGTGCCAGCAGTTGGGATAGCAGGGGGAACCAAGAGACCCAGTACTTC.